These T cell receptor beta chains were read from a single sample in a study of cytomegalovirus exposure and HLA in healthy donors. Repertoires were generated with immunoSEQ multiplex PCR, while TCRdb's copy carries only in-frame clones and drops some. The table shows more than 95,000 clones, with 17% occurring only once. The sequenced sample consisted of PBMCs. These receptors were collected from a female donor in good health and CMV-seropositive. Both conserved end residues are part of each CDR3. The D gene is left open where the match is weak. Clone size is shown for a subset of rows, as once, few, many or a class of expanded clone.

clone_size	v_call	j_call	d_call	cdr3_nt	cdr3_aa
NA	TRBV6-4	TRBJ2-6	NA	TGTGCCAGCAGCAGGGTTTCTGGGGCCAACGTCCTGACTTTC	CASSRVSGANVLTF
NA	TRBV2	TRBJ1-2	TRBD1	TGTGCCACCCGGACAGGGGGTGGCTACACCTTC	CATRTGGGYTF
few	TRBV28	TRBJ1-5	TRBD1	TGTGCCAGCAGTTTTGCCGGGACAGGGAATCAGCCCCAGCATTTT	CASSFAGTGNQPQHF
NA	TRBV7-8	TRBJ1-1	NA	TGTGCCAGCAGCTTTGGACAGATGAACACTGAAGCTTTCTTT	CASSFGQMNTEAFF
few	TRBV29-1	TRBJ2-7	NA	TGCAGCGTCCGGACGGGAAACTACGAGCAGTACTTC	CSVRTGNYEQYF
NA	TRBV7-9	TRBJ2-2	TRBD1	TGTGCCAGCAGCCACTGGACAGGGGGCGGTTGGAACACCGGGGAGCTGTTTTTT	CASSHWTGGGWNTGELFF
few	TRBV30	TRBJ2-7	NA	TGTGCCTGCCGACCGGGCCCTAGGGCAGGGTCCTACGAGCAGTACTTC	CACRPGPRAGSYEQYF
few	TRBV2	TRBJ1-1	NA	TGTGCCAGCAGTGAAGCGAGAGGGCTGAACACTGAAGCTTTCTTT	CASSEARGLNTEAFF
few	TRBV27	TRBJ1-2	TRBD1	TGTGCCAGCAGTCCTATGTGGGACAGCACTTCTGGCTACACCTTC	CASSPMWDSTSGYTF
NA	TRBV7-6	TRBJ2-3	NA	TGTGCCAGCAGTTCCGGGACTAGCACAGATACGCAGTATTTT	CASSSGTSTDTQYF
NA	TRBV7-2	TRBJ2-7	NA	TGTGCCAGCAGCTTTTTAGTCCAAGTTGAGCAGTACTTC	CASSFLVQVEQYF
few	TRBV9	TRBJ1-4	NA	TGTGCCAGCAGCGGCGAAGTTTCAACTAATGAAAAACTGTTTTTT	CASSGEVSTNEKLFF
many	TRBV5-6	TRBJ2-7	NA	TGTGCCAGCAGCTTGGTCCGAGGGGGAATGACCTACGAGCAGTACTTC	CASSLVRGGMTYEQYF
NA	TRBV10-3	TRBJ1-2	TRBD1	TGTGCCATCAGACCACAGGGGGTCGGCTATGGCTACACCTTC	CAIRPQGVGYGYTF
NA	TRBV27	TRBJ2-7	TRBD1	TGTGCCAGCAGTTTACATAGACGACAGGGGATGGCCTACGAGCAGTACTTC	CASSLHRRQGMAYEQYF
once	TRBV2	TRBJ2-7	NA	TGTGCCAGCACGACACATACCTACGAGCAGTACTTC	CASTTHTYEQYF
NA	TRBV4-3	TRBJ2-3	TRBD2	TGCGCCAGCAGCCGGAGTAGCGGGATTCCAGCAGATACGCAGTATTTT	CASSRSSGIPADTQYF
NA	TRBV7-2	TRBJ2-7	TRBD2	TGTGCCAGCACCCATATCGGGACGGGGGGTTTGTACGAGCAGTACTTC	CASTHIGTGGLYEQYF
few	TRBV6-6	TRBJ2-7	NA	TGTGCCAGCACCGCAGGCCGGGCGGGCCCCTACGAGCAGTACTTC	CASTAGRAGPYEQYF
few	TRBV28	TRBJ2-1	TRBD2	TGTGCCAGCAGTTTCCAACCGGGACTAGCGGGAGCCTACAATGAGCAGTTCTTC	CASSFQPGLAGAYNEQFF
few	TRBV9	TRBJ1-2	NA	TGTGCCAGCAGCGTAGTCCTGGTCAACGAGCCATTCGCCTATGGCTACACCTTC	CASSVVLVNEPFAYGYTF
NA	TRBV27	TRBJ2-1	TRBD2	TGTGCCAGCAGACCCAGCGGGAGAGCCTACAATGAGCAGTTCTTC	CASRPSGRAYNEQFF
few	TRBV28	TRBJ2-5	TRBD1	TGTGCCAGCAGCAGGGGGAAAGAGACCCAGTACTTC	CASSRGKETQYF
few	TRBV2	TRBJ1-1	TRBD1	TGTGCCAGCAGTGACCCCGACAGGGTTGAAGCTTTCTTT	CASSDPDRVEAFF
many	TRBV7-8	TRBJ1-1	NA	TGTGCCAGCAGCTTCGGACAGCTGAACACTGAAGCTTTCTTT	CASSFGQLNTEAFF
few	TRBV2	TRBJ2-1	TRBD2	TGTGCCAGCAGTAGGTCTAGCGGGTTTTACAATGAGCAGTTCTTC	CASSRSSGFYNEQFF
NA	TRBV27	TRBJ2-1	NA	TGTGCCAGCAGTTTAAGGGGGTTGTACAATGAGCAGTTCTTC	CASSLRGLYNEQFF
NA	TRBV28	TRBJ1-2	NA	TGTGCCAGCAGTTATATGGACAGTTTGCCCGGCTACACCTTC	CASSYMDSLPGYTF
NA	TRBV7-2	TRBJ2-1	TRBD2	TGTGCCAGCAGCTTATTCGGCCTAGCGGGTAATGAGCAGTTCTTC	CASSLFGLAGNEQFF
few	TRBV29-1	TRBJ2-7	TRBD2	TGCAGCGTTGAAACTAGCGTCTCCTACGAGCAGTACTTC	CSVETSVSYEQYF
NA	TRBV5-6	TRBJ2-3	NA	TGTGCCAGCAGCTTGGGACAGTTCAGGGATACGCAGTATTTT	CASSLGQFRDTQYF
NA	TRBV6-5	TRBJ1-2	NA	TGTGCCAGCAGTTACGGGCGCAGGGATGGCTACACCTTC	CASSYGRRDGYTF
NA	TRBV11-3	TRBJ1-1	TRBD1	TGTGCCAGCAGCCCGGGACAGGGAGAGGACACTGAAGCTTTCTTT	CASSPGQGEDTEAFF
NA	TRBV29-1	TRBJ2-3	TRBD2	TGCAGCGTTGTACGGGGGGGCAACTCAGATACGCAGTATTTT	CSVVRGGNSDTQYF
NA	TRBV30	TRBJ1-2	NA	TGTGCCTGGAGTGTAGAGGCGCACTATGGCTACACCTTC	CAWSVEAHYGYTF
few	TRBV28	TRBJ1-6	NA	TGTGCCAGCAGTTCCCCACAGCTTAATTCACCCCTCCACTTT	CASSSPQLNSPLHF
NA	TRBV5-1	TRBJ2-5	TRBD2	TGCGCCAGCAGCTTAATCCCCCCCACTTCCGGCGGGAGTTTAGAGACCCAGTACTTC	CASSLIPPTSGGSLETQYF
NA	TRBV4-3	TRBJ1-2	NA	TGCGCCAGCAGCCAAGAAGCGATGGGGAGATATGGCTACACCTTC	CASSQEAMGRYGYTF
few	TRBV10-1	TRBJ2-5	NA	TGCGCCAGGACAGTGAACCAAGAGACCCAGTACTTC	CARTVNQETQYF
few	TRBV2	TRBJ1-2	TRBD1	TGTGCCAGCAGTGCACGTTCCGGGACAGGGGGCATTGGTGGCTACACCTTC	CASSARSGTGGIGGYTF
few	TRBV5-5	TRBJ1-5	NA	TGTGCCAGCAGCTTGTATCGAACAGGGAATCAGCCCCAGCATTTT	CASSLYRTGNQPQHF
NA	TRBV6-5	TRBJ2-3	TRBD2	TGTGCCAGCAGACGGGGGGGGCCAGTCGCAGATACGCAGTATTTT	CASRRGGPVADTQYF
NA	TRBV5-1	TRBJ2-3	TRBD2	TGCGCCAGCAAACCGACTAGCGGGGTGGCAGATACGCAGTATTTT	CASKPTSGVADTQYF
NA	TRBV27	TRBJ1-4	NA	TGTGCCAGCAGTTTAGTCGGTGTTAATGAAAAACTGTTTTTT	CASSLVGVNEKLFF
NA	TRBV29-1	TRBJ2-1	TRBD2	TGCAGCGTTGTAGGGCTAGCGGGAGGACATGAGCAGTTCTTC	CSVVGLAGGHEQFF
few	TRBV4-3	TRBJ2-7	TRBD2	TGCGCCAGCAGCCAAGGGGCTAGCGGGTCCTACGAGCAGTACTTC	CASSQGASGSYEQYF
few	TRBV28	TRBJ2-7	NA	TGTGCCAGCAGGCGGGACTTAGGGGCGTCCTACGAGCAGTACTTC	CASRRDLGASYEQYF
few	TRBV2	TRBJ2-5	NA	TGTGCCAGCAGTGAAGACCCCGGAAGGGGTCGGGAGACCCAGTACTTC	CASSEDPGRGRETQYF
NA	TRBV7-2	TRBJ1-2	NA	TGTGCCAGCAGCTTAGCGTTGACAGGAGACTATGGCTACACCTTC	CASSLALTGDYGYTF
NA	TRBV10-1	TRBJ1-2	NA	TGCGCCAGCAGCCCGACAGTTAACTATGGCTACACCTTC	CASSPTVNYGYTF